The 19 T cell receptor beta chains reported below all come from one sample, sequenced in a study of blood T cell repertoires in COVID-19. Clones were read by immunoSEQ multiplex PCR, and TCRdb kept only the in-frame ones, dropping some. The table includes 100,000 or so clones, approximately 90% detected once. The sequenced material came from peripheral blood. Receptors were obtained from a man aged 55 to 70 with acute or convalescent COVID-19.

The CDR3 nucleotides are TGTGCCAGCAGTTGGGGAGCCTCCGGGGAGCTGTTTTTT. It codes for CASSWGASGELFF. V usage is TRBV6-2 or TRBV6-3 and J usage is TRBJ2-2; weak D call: TRBD2 (5 bases). CDR3 length equals 13 residues. V lost 4 bases and J lost 6, with 9 bases in between. The germline V gene has CDR1 MNHEY and CDR2 SVGEGT.

The J gene is TRBJ2-2, the V gene TRBV28; TRBD2 is a possible D gene (6 bases). This CDR3 has 16 amino acids. CDR1 and CDR2 (germline): MDHEN, SYDVKM. Trimming left V 2 bases short and J 3 bases short, with 13 bases between. The CDR3: CASSLGTGVYTGELFF. CDR3 DNA sequence: TGTGCCAGCAGTTTAGGTACGGGAGTGTACACCGGGGAGCTGTTTTTT.

The rearrangement joins TRBV5-1 to TRBJ1-1, with 7 bases identical to TRBD1. Germline lookup yields CDR1 SGHRS and CDR2 YFSETQ. The CDR3 sequence is 15 residues long. V gave up 0 bases and J gave up 5 bases; unmatched junction bases: 7. CDR3 sequence: CASSLGQGGETEAFF. The DNA of the CDR3 is TGCGCCAGCAGCTTGGGACAGGGAGGAGAAACTGAAGCTTTCTTT.

CDR3 residues: CASSLAGYTGELFF. CDR3 bases: TGTGCCAGCAGCTTGGCGGGGTACACCGGGGAGCTGTTTTTT. V and J are TRBV7-2 and TRBJ2-2, with D possibly TRBD2 on 6 matching bases. There are 14 residues in the CDR3. Trimming took 3 bases from V and 3 from J, leaving 8 bases between them. The germline V gene has CDR1 SGHTA and CDR2 FQGNSA. Full variable domain (missing parts from reference TRBV7-2 and TRBJ2-2): GAGVSQSPSNKVTEKGKDVELRCDPISGHTALYWYRQSLGQGLEFLIYFQGNSAPDKSGLPSDRFSAERTGGSVSTLTIQRTQQEDSAVYLCASSLAGYTGELFFGEGSRLTVL.

V is TRBV29-1 and J is TRBJ1-2, with D uncertain. The CDR3 contains 12 residues. CDR1 is SQVTM, CDR2 ANQGSEA, per germline. Trimming removed 8 bases at V and 6 bases at J, with 16 bases between. CDR3 residues: CSTWETDHGYTF. As DNA, the CDR3 is TGCAGCACCTGGGAGACGGACCATGGCTACACCTTC.

The chain combines TRBV6-5 with TRBJ2-2, with D uncertain. Germline V gene data show CDR1 as MNHEY and CDR2 as SVGAGI. The CDR3 is 14 amino acids. V dropped 7 bases and J dropped 6 bases, with 15 bases sitting between them. For the CDR3, the DNA is TGTGCCAGCACCAATCTCGGTTATGCCGGGGAGCTGTTTTTT. Translation gives CASTNLGYAGELFF.

This clone appeared once. The chain carries TRBV4-1 and TRBJ2-6, with D possibly TRBD1 on 6 matching bases. V was cut by 0 bases and J by 2 bases, with 8 bases left in between. This CDR3 contains 16 residues. Germline V lookup: CDR1 MGHRA, CDR2 YSYEKL. Here the CDR3 DNA reads TGCGCCAGCAGCCAAGACAGGGACACTGGGGCCAACGTCCTGACTTTC. Residues: CASSQDRDTGANVLTF.

The V and J genes are TRBV6-1 and TRBJ2-7, with a weak D call TRBD1 (7 bases). CDR3 length: 14 residues. Germline values: CDR1 MNHNS, CDR2 SASEGT. Trimming cost V 0 bases and J 5 bases, with 11 bases left between them. The CDR3 protein is CASSEAGRGDEQYF. The CDR3 nucleotides read TGTGCCAGCAGTGAAGCGGGCAGGGGGGACGAGCAGTACTTC.

The chain uses TRBV6-6 and TRBJ2-1; no firm D call. CDR1 MNHNY and CDR2 SVGAGI come from the germline V gene (reference sequence). Trimming left V 4 bases short and J 1 base short, with 11 bases between. The CDR3 extends over 15 amino acids. CDR3 region: CASSFDPESYNEQFF. CDR3 nucleotides: TGTGCCAGCAGTTTTGACCCGGAGTCCTACAATGAGCAGTTCTTC.

The chain uses TRBV11-2 and TRBJ2-7, with 9 bases matching TRBD1. Looked up from germline, CDR1 is SGHAT and CDR2 is FQNNGV. The CDR3 covers 15 residues. The V and J ends lost 5 bases and 9 bases, in that order; junction bases with no gene match: 14. CDR3 in DNA: TGTGCCAGCAGCCTCGTGCGATCTACAGGGGGCGTGCAGTACTTC. Translation gives CASSLVRSTGGVQYF. The full variable domain, with the rest looked up from reference TRBV11-2 and TRBJ2-7, is EAGVAQSPRYKIIEKRQSVAFWCNPISGHATLYWYQQILGQGPKLLIQFQNNGVVDDSQLPKDRFSAERLKGVDSTLKIQPAKLEDSAVYLCASSLVRSTGGVQYFGPGTRLTVT.

The chain combines TRBV5-4 with TRBJ1-6; possibly TRBD1 for D (5 bases). Germline CDR1 and CDR2: SGHNT and YYREEE (reference sequence). The CDR3 runs 15 residues. V lost 0 bases to trimming and J lost 7 bases, with 11 bases between them. DNA of the CDR3: TGTGCCAGCAGCTTGGACAGGACCTCGAATTCACCCCTCCACTTT. Protein: CASSLDRTSNSPLHF. The full variable domain, in which reference TRBV5-4 and TRBJ1-6 provide the parts outside the CDR3, is ETGVTQSPTHLIKTRGQQVTLRCSSQSGHNTVSWYQQALGQGPQFIFQYYREEENGRGNFPPRFSGLQFPNYSSELNVNALELDDSALYLCASSLDRTSNSPLHFGNGTRLTVT.

The chain recombines TRBV19 with TRBJ2-3, with TRBD2 matching over 10 bases. Germline loops: CDR1 LNHDA, CDR2 SQIVND (reference sequence). CDR3 length equals 18 residues. The V and J ends lost 8 bases and 3 bases, in that order; junction bases with no gene match: 17. The CDR3 spells CASRSTLLLAGMTDTQYF. CDR3 DNA sequence: TGTGCCAGTCGGTCCACTCTCCTACTAGCGGGAATGACAGATACGCAGTATTTT. Complete variable domain (other parts from reference TRBV19 and TRBJ2-3): DGGITQSPKYLFRKEGQNVTLSCEQNLNHDAMYWYRQDPGQGLRLIYYSQIVNDFQKGDIAEGYSVSREKKESFPLTVTSAQKNPTAFYLCASRSTLLLAGMTDTQYFGPGTRLTVL.

The chain recombines TRBV12-3 or TRBV12-4 with TRBJ1-1; D might be TRBD1 (6 bases). Trimming stripped 6 bases from V and 8 bases from J, with 13 bases between. The CDR3 runs 12 residues. The CDR3 DNA reads TGTGCCAGCAGGATGGGGGCAGGGGAAGCTTTCTTT. This codes for CASRMGAGEAFF.

V is TRBV5-1 and J is TRBJ2-3; 9 bases are shared with TRBD1. Germline CDR1 reads SGHRS; CDR2 reads YFSETQ. Germline trimming cut 5 bases from V and 0 bases from J; bases unmatched to any gene: 7. The CDR3 sequence is 16 residues long. The CDR3 DNA reads as TGCGCCAGCAGTACCACAGGGGGCTTGAGCACAGATACGCAGTATTTT. Translating gives CASSTTGGLSTDTQYF. The variable domain in full, with the rest retrieved from reference TRBV5-1 and TRBJ2-3, is KAGVTQTPRYLIKTRGQQVTLSCSPISGHRSVSWYQQTPGQGLQFLFEYFSETQRNKGNFPGRFSGRQFSNSRSEMNVSTLELGDSALYLCASSTTGGLSTDTQYFGPGTRLTVL.

In its sample, this clone was seen once. The rearrangement uses TRBV13 and TRBJ1-1; 8 nucleotides agree with TRBD1. The CDR3 sequence is 15 residues long. Germline-derived CDR1 and CDR2 are PRHDT and FYEKMQ (reference sequence). V shed 1 base, J shed 4 bases, and the junction held 5 bases outside the gene matches. The CDR3 region has the DNA TGTGCCAGCAGCTTAGTTGGCAGGGGGCCCACTGAAGCTTTCTTT. It is translated as CASSLVGRGPTEAFF.

The chain uses TRBV6-5 and TRBJ2-1; TRBD2 aligns across 8 bases. The CDR3 consists of 16 residues. Trimming cost V 0 bases and J 0 bases; bases outside gene matches: 1. In germline, CDR1 is MNHEY, CDR2 SVGAGI. The CDR3 loop reads CASSYSSGSSYNEQFF. In DNA form, the CDR3 reads TGTGCCAGCAGTTACTCGAGCGGGAGCTCCTACAATGAGCAGTTCTTC.

V and J are TRBV19 and TRBJ2-5; the match to TRBD2 covers 8 bases. This CDR3 comprises 12 residues. Germline V gene lookup returns CDR1 LNHDA and CDR2 SQIVND (reference sequence). The trim removed 5 bases at V and 5 bases at J, leaving 1 base unmatched. The CDR3 loop reads CASSASGETQYF. In DNA, the CDR3 is TGTGCCAGTAGTGCTAGCGGGGAGACCCAGTACTTC.

This chain uses TRBV5-1 with TRBJ2-6; 11 nucleotides match TRBD2. The CDR3 sequence is 17 residues long. CDR1 SGHRS and CDR2 YFSETQ come from the germline V gene. Losses at the gene ends were 1 base for V and 2 bases for J; bases not matched to a gene: 2. As DNA, the CDR3 is TGCGCCAGCAGCTTGCTACTAGCGGGGGCTGGGGCCAACGTCCTGACTTTC. The encoded protein is CASSLLLAGAGANVLTF.

The V call is TRBV28, the J call TRBJ2-5; 11 bases line up with TRBD1. Germline values: CDR1 MDHEN, CDR2 SYDVKM. Germline trimming cut 4 bases from V and 5 bases from J; bases unmatched to any gene: 3. This CDR3 has 14 residues. Written as DNA, the CDR3 is TGTGCCAGCAGTTGGACAGGGGGCATGGAGACCCAGTACTTC. This codes for CASSWTGGMETQYF.